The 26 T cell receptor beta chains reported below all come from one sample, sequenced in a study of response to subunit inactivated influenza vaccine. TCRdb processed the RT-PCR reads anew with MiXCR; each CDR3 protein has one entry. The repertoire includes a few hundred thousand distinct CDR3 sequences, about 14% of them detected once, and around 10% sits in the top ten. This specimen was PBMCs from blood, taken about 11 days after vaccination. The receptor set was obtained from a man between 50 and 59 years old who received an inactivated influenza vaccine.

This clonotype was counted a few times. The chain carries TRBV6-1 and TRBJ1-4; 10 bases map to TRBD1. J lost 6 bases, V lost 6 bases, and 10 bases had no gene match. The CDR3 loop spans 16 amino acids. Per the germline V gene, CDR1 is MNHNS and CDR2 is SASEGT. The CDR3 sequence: CASRSGTGVLDEKLFF. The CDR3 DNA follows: TGTGCCAGCAGATCCGGGACAGGGGTTCTGGATGAAAAACTGTTTTTT.

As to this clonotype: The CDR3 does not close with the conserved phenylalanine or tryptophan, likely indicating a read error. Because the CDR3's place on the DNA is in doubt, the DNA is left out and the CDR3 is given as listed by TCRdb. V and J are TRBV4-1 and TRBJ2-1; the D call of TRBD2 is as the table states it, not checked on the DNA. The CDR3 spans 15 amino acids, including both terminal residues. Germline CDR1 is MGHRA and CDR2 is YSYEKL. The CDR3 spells CASSHPEGASGPPLL.

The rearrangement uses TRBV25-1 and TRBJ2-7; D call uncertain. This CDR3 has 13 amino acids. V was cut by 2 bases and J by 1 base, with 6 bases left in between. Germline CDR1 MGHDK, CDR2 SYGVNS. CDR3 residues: CASSERVSYEQYF. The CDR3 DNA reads TGTGCCAGCAGTGAAAGGGTTTCCTACGAGCAGTACTTC.

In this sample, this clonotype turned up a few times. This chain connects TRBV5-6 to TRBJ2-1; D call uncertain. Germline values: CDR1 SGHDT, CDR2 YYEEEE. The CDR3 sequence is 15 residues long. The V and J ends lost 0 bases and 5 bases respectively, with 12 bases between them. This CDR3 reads CASSLAIVEHNEQFF. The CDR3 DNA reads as TGTGCCAGCAGCTTGGCGATAGTTGAGCACAATGAGCAGTTCTTC.

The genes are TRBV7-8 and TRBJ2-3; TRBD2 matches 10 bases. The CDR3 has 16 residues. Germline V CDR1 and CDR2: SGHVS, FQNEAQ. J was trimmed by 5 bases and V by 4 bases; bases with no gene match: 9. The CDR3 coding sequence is TGTGCCAGCAGCTCGTTAGCGGGGGGTTGGGGAGATACGCAGTATTTT. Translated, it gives CASSSLAGGWGDTQYF.

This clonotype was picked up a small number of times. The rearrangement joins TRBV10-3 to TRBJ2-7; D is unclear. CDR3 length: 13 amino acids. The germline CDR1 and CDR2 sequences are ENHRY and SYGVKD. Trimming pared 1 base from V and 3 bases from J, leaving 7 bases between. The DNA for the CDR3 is TGTGCCATCAGTGAGTGGGCCAACTACGAGCAGTACTTC. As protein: CAISEWANYEQYF.

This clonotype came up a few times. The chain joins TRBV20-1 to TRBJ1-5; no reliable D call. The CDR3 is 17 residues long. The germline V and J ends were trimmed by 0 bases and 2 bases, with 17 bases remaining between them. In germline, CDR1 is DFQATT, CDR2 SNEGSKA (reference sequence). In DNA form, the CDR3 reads TGCAGTGCTAGAGATGGGGTTAGGGAAAGGGGCAATCAGCCCCAGCATTTT. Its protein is CSARDGVRERGNQPQHF.

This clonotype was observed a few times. CDR3 loop: CASSLEWAANDGELFF. CDR3 nucleotide sequence: TGCGCCAGCAGCTTGGAGTGGGCAGCGAACGACGGGGAGCTGTTTTTT. The V gene is TRBV5-1, the J gene TRBJ2-2; D not resolved. This CDR3 has 16 residues. V dropped 0 bases and J dropped 7 bases, with 16 bases sitting between them. Germline CDR1 reads SGHRS; CDR2 reads YFSETQ.

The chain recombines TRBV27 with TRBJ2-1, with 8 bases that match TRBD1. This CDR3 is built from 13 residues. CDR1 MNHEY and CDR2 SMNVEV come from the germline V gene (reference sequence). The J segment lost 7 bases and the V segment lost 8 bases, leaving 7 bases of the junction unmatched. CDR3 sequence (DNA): TGTGCCAGCTGGACAGGGTTGAGGAATGAGCAGTTCTTC. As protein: CASWTGLRNEQFF.

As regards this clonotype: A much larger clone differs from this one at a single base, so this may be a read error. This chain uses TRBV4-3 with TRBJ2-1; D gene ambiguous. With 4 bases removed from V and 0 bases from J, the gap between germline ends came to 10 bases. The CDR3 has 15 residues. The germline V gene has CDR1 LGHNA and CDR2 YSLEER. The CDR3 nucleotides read TGCGCCAGCAGCCGAGGTGTGAGCTCCTACAATGAGCAGTTCTTC. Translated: CASSRGVSSYNEQFF.

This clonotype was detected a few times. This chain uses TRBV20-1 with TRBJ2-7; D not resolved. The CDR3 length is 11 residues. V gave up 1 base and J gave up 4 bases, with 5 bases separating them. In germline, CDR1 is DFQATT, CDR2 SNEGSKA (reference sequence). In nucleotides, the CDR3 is TGCAGTGCTAGAGTAAGGTACGAGCAGTACTTC. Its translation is CSARVRYEQYF.

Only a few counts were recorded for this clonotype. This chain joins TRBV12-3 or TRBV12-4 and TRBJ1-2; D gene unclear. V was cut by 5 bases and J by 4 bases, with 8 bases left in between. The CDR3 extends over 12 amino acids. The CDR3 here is CASSQTSYGYTF. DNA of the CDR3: TGTGCCAGCAGTCAAACAAGCTATGGCTACACCTTC.

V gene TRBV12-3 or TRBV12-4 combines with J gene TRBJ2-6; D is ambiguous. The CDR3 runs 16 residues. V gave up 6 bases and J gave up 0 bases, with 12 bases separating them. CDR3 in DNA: TGTGCCAGCAGCCCCGGACGGATCTCTGGGGCCAACGTCCTGACTTTC. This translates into CASSPGRISGANVLTF.

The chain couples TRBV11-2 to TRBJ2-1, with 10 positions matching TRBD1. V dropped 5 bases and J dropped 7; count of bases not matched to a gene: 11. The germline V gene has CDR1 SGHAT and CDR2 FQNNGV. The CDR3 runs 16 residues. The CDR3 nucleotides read TGTGCCAGCAGCGTACGCCCGGGACAGGGGACAAATGAGCAGTTCTTC. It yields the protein CASSVRPGQGTNEQFF. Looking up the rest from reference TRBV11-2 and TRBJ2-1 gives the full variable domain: EAGVAQSPRYKIIEKRQSVAFWCNPISGHATLYWYQQILGQGPKLLIQFQNNGVVDDSQLPKDRFSAERLKGVDSTLKIQPAKLEDSAVYLCASSVRPGQGTNEQFFGPGTRLTVL.

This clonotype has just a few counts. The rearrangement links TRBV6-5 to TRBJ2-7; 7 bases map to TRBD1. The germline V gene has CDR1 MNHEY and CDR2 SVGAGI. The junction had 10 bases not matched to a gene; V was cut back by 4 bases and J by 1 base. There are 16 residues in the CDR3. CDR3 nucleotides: TGTGCCAGCAGTTTAACCCGCCCGACAGGGTCCTACGAGCAGTACTTC. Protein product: CASSLTRPTGSYEQYF.

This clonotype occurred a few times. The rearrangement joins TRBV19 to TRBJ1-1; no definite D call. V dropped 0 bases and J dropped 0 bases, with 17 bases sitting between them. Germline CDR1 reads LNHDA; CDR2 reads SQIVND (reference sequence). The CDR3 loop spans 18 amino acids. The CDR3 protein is CASSIDRPFEGVNTEAFF. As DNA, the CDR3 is TGTGCCAGTAGTATAGATCGGCCCTTTGAGGGTGTGAACACTGAAGCTTTCTTT.

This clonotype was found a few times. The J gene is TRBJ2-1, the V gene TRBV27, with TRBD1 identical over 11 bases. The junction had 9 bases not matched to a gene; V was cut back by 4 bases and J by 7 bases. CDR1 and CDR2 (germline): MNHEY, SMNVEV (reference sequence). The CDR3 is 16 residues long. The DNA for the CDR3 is TGTGCCAGCAGTTATATTAGGACAGGGGGCTGGAATGAGCAGTTCTTC. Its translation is CASSYIRTGGWNEQFF.

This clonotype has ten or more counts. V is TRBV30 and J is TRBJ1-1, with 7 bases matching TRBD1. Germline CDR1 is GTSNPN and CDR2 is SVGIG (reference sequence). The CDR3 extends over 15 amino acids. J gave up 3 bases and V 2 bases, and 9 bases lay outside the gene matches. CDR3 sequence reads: CAWSRPGGGYTEAFF. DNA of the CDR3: TGTGCCTGGAGTCGCCCAGGAGGGGGCTACACTGAAGCTTTCTTT.

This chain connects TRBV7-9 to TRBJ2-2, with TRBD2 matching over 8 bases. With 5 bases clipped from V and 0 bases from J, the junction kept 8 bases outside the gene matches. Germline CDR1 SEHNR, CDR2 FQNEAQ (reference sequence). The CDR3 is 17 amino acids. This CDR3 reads CASSPGRGAANTGELFF. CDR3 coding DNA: TGTGCCAGCAGCCCAGGGCGGGGGGCCGCGAACACCGGGGAGCTGTTTTTT.

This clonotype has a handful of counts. CDR3 sequence (DNA): TGTGCCAGCAGCTTATACGTAGGAGGGCTTGCCACAGATACGCAGTATTTT. Its protein product is CASSLYVGGLATDTQYF. V and J are TRBV7-9 and TRBJ2-3; D may be TRBD2 (6 bases). Germline assignment: CDR1 SEHNR and CDR2 FQNEAQ (reference sequence). This CDR3 contains 17 residues. V was trimmed by 2 bases and J by 2 bases, leaving 17 bases between them.

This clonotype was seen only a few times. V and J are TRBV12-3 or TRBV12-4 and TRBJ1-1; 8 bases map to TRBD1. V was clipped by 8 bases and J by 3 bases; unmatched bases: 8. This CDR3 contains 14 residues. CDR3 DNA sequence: TGTGCCAGCGGGCCAACAGGGGGTCACACTGAAGCTTTCTTT. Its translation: CASGPTGGHTEAFF.

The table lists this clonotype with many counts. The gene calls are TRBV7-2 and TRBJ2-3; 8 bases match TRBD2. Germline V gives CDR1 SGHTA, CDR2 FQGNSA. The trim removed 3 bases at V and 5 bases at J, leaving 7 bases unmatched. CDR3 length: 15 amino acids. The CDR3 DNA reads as TGTGCCAGCAGCTTTGGCCTAGCGGGCGGAGATACGCAGTATTTT. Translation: CASSFGLAGGDTQYF. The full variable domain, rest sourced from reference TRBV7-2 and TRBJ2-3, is GAGVSQSPSNKVTEKGKDVELRCDPISGHTALYWYRQSLGQGLEFLIYFQGNSAPDKSGLPSDRFSAERTGGSVSTLTIQRTQQEDSAVYLCASSFGLAGGDTQYFGPGTRLTVL.

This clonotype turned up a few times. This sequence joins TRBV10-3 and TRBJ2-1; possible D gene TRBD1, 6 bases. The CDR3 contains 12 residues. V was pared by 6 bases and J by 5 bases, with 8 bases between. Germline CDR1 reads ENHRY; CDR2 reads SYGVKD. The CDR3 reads CAISRTDNEQFF. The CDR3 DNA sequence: TGTGCCATCAGCCGGACAGACAATGAGCAGTTCTTC.

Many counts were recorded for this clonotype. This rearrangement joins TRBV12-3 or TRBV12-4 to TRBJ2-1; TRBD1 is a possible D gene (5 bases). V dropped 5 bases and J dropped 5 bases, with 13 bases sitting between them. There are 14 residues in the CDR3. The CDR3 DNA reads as TGTGCCAGCAGTGTCGCGGTGGACAACAATGAGCAGTTCTTC. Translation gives CASSVAVDNNEQFF.

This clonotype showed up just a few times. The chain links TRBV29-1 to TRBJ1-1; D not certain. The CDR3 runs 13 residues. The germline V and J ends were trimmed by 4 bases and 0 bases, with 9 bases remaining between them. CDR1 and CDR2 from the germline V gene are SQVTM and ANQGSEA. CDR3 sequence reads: CSVVASLNTEAFF. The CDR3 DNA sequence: TGCAGCGTTGTTGCTTCTCTGAACACTGAAGCTTTCTTT. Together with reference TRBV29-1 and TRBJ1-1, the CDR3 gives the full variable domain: SAVISQKPSRDICQRGTSLTIQCQVDSQVTMMFWYRQQPGQSLTLIATANQGSEATYESGFVIDKFPISRPNLTFSTLTVSNMSPEDSSIYLCSVVASLNTEAFFGQGTRLTVV.

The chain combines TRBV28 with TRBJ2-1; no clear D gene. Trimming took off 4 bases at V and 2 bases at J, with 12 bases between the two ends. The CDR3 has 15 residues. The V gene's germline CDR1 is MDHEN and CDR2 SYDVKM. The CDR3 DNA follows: TGTGCCAGCAGTTCCGCCTCCCGTGCCTACAATGAGCAGTTCTTC. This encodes CASSSASRAYNEQFF.